These 22 T cell receptor beta chains were all obtained from the same sample, sequenced in a study of CD8+ T cells in alopecia areata. Extracted from the samples, RNA was reverse transcribed into cDNA to serve as the sequencing template. Generated by immunoSEQ multiplex PCR, the TCRdb table keeps only in-frame clones and is missing some. The table includes 120,000 or so clones, 47% detected once. The sequencing sample was made of NKG2D-low CD8+ T cells sorted from blood. These receptors were taken from a human donor with alopecia areata.

This clone was counted a few times. The gene calls are TRBV28 and TRBJ2-2; 10 bases fit TRBD2. In germline, CDR1 is MDHEN, CDR2 SYDVKM. The CDR3 is made up of 15 amino acids. The ends lost 3 bases at V and 6 bases at J; junction bases unmatched: 4. The CDR3 loop reads CASSLGTSEAGELFF. The CDR3 bases are TGTGCCAGCAGTTTGGGGACTAGCGAGGCCGGGGAGCTGTTTTTT.

This clone appeared a few times. This sequence joins TRBV4-3 and TRBJ2-3; no clear D gene. Trimming stripped 1 base from V and 4 bases from J, with 9 bases between. Looked up from germline, CDR1 is LGHNA and CDR2 is YSLEER. There are 14 residues in the CDR3. The CDR3 DNA reads as TGCGCCAGCAGCCAAGGCCCTGGATCAGATACGCAGTATTTT. Its translation: CASSQGPGSDTQYF.

The sample holds a few counts of this clone. The chain carries TRBV29-1 and TRBJ2-2; D gene uncertain. The germline V gene encodes CDR1 SQVTM and CDR2 ANQGSEA. V lost 6 bases, J lost 5 bases, and 10 bases lay in between. The CDR3 is made up of 12 amino acids. The CDR3 nucleotides read TGCAGCGTGCCAGGCCCGACCGGGGAGCTGTTTTTT. Translating gives CSVPGPTGELFF.

This rearrangement joins TRBV7-9 to TRBJ2-4; D possibly corresponds to TRBD2 (5 bases). V shed 3 bases and J shed 0 bases, with 12 bases lying between them. This CDR3 contains 16 residues. The germline gives CDR1 SEHNR, CDR2 FQNEAQ (reference sequence). Here the CDR3 reads CASSFGNSLAKNIQYF. Written as DNA, the CDR3 is TGTGCCAGCAGCTTCGGGAATAGCCTAGCCAAAAACATTCAGTACTTC.

This clone was seen a handful of times. The chain links TRBV11-2 to TRBJ1-2; D unclear. The CDR3 length is 11 residues. Per germline, CDR1 SGHAT and CDR2 FQNNGV. Trimming cost V 4 bases and J 6 bases, with 6 bases left between them. The CDR3 sequence is CASSSTDGYTF. Here the CDR3 DNA reads TGTGCCAGCAGCTCGACGGATGGCTACACCTTC.

The chain joins TRBV2 to TRBJ2-3, with D uncertain. The CDR3 covers 16 residues. CDR1 and CDR2 from the germline V gene are SNHLY and FYNNEI. V was trimmed by 4 bases and J by 4 bases, leaving 18 bases between them. The CDR3 region is CASSGLSTFEADTQYF. CDR3 DNA sequence: TGTGCCAGCAGTGGGTTGTCGACCTTCGAGGCAGATACGCAGTATTTT.

This clone was observed a handful of times. This chain joins TRBV29-1 and TRBJ2-3, with D possibly being TRBD2 (6 bases). The germline V gene has CDR1 SQVTM and CDR2 ANQGSEA. The V and J ends lost 7 bases and 4 bases respectively, with 18 bases between them. This CDR3 is built from 14 residues. The CDR3 region is CSADSRLDSDTQYF. The CDR3 bases are TGCAGCGCCGACAGTAGACTAGATTCAGATACGCAGTATTTT.

The chain carries TRBV9 and TRBJ2-1; tentative D call: TRBD2 (6 bases). CDR1 and CDR2 from the germline V gene are SGDLS and YYNGEE. The CDR3 covers 16 residues. The V end was cut by 1 base, the J end by 8 bases, with 19 bases between. CDR3 coding DNA: TGTGCCAGCAGCGTACACGCTCGGGGGTTCGGCGATGAGCAGTTCTTC. Protein product: CASSVHARGFGDEQFF.

Only a few counts were recorded for this clone. The J gene is TRBJ2-7, the V gene TRBV29-1, with D possibly being TRBD1 (6 bases). From germline, CDR1 is SQVTM and CDR2 ANQGSEA. The ends were cut back, 1 base at V and 2 bases at J, with 9 bases in the middle. This CDR3 spans 13 amino acids. The CDR3 is CSVEGDRPYEQYF. CDR3 nucleotide sequence: TGCAGCGTTGAAGGAGACAGGCCCTACGAGCAGTACTTC.

There are a few counts of this clone. The chain joins TRBV29-1 to TRBJ2-5; TRBD1 agrees at 7 bases. This CDR3 spans 13 amino acids. Germline V gene sequence: CDR1 SQVTM, CDR2 ANQGSEA. Unmatched junction bases numbered 4, after V lost 2 bases and J lost 4 bases. CDR3 sequence: CSVESRGLETQYF. In nucleotides, the CDR3 is TGCAGCGTTGAAAGCAGGGGGTTAGAGACCCAGTACTTC.

A few counts support this clone. The chain joins TRBV18 to TRBJ2-1, with D perhaps matching TRBD1 (5 bases). Germline CDR1 KGHSH, CDR2 LQKENI. The germline V and J ends were trimmed by 2 bases and 7 bases, with 9 bases remaining between them. The CDR3 is 13 amino acids. The CDR3 DNA is TGTGCCAGCTCACCAAGGGGCCGGAATGAGCAGTTCTTC. It encodes CASSPRGRNEQFF.

This chain joins TRBV2 and TRBJ2-1, with a possible D match to TRBD2 (6 bases). The CDR3 runs 15 residues. Germline-derived CDR1 and CDR2 are SNHLY and FYNNEI. V was trimmed by 6 bases and J by 7 bases, leaving 19 bases between them. CDR3 loop: CASRAGLATFNEQFF. Written as DNA, the CDR3 is TGTGCCAGCAGGGCGGGGCTAGCTACCTTTAATGAGCAGTTCTTC.

This clone occurred a few times. The chain couples TRBV7-8 to TRBJ2-7, with D perhaps TRBD1 or TRBD2 (5 bases each). V lost 1 base and J 3 bases, leaving 13 bases between the germline ends. Germline lookup yields CDR1 SGHVS and CDR2 FQNEAQ. The CDR3 has 15 residues. The CDR3 coding sequence is TGTGCCAGCAGCTTAGAGGGGACGTCCATCTACGAGCAGTACTTC. It is translated as CASSLEGTSIYEQYF. The complete variable domain, with remaining parts taken from reference TRBV7-8 and TRBJ2-7, reads GAGVSQSPRYKVAKRGQDVALRCDPISGHVSLFWYQQALGQGPEFLTYFQNEAQLDKSGLPSDRFFAERPEGSVSTLKIQRTQQEDSAVYLCASSLEGTSIYEQYFGPGTRLTVT.

The chain couples TRBV29-1 to TRBJ2-3; 7 bases line up with TRBD2. CDR1 is SQVTM, CDR2 ANQGSEA, per germline. V was clipped by 1 base and J by 5 bases; unmatched bases: 9. The CDR3 length is 15 residues. The chain's CDR3 is CSVEGLAEELDTQYF. DNA of the CDR3: TGCAGCGTTGAAGGCCTAGCGGAGGAGTTAGATACGCAGTATTTT.

This chain connects TRBV5-1 to TRBJ2-5; D unclear. The germline gives CDR1 SGHRS, CDR2 YFSETQ. V was clipped by 1 base and J by 3 bases, with 10 bases between them. The CDR3 length is 14 residues. CDR3 nucleotides: TGCGCCAGCAGCTTGATCGAGTGGGAAGAGACCCAGTACTTC. It is translated as CASSLIEWEETQYF.

J is TRBJ2-1 and V is TRBV29-1; D not resolved. This CDR3 region has 12 residues. Looked up from germline, CDR1 is SQVTM and CDR2 is ANQGSEA. V dropped 8 bases and J dropped 4 bases, with 12 bases sitting between them. As DNA, the CDR3 is TGCAGCCCCCTATCCCGTTACAATGAGCAGTTCTTC. Its translation is CSPLSRYNEQFF.

This chain uses TRBV28 with TRBJ2-1, with a weak D call TRBD1 (6 bases). The CDR3 runs to 13 residues. Germline assignment: CDR1 MDHEN and CDR2 SYDVKM. V was cut by 8 bases and J by 6 bases, with 14 bases left in between. This chain's CDR3 is CASSYRAPNEQFF. The CDR3 coding sequence is TGTGCCAGCTCATACAGGGCCCCCAATGAGCAGTTCTTC.

This clone was seen only a few times. The gene calls are TRBV29-1 and TRBJ2-7; D remains unclear. The CDR3 length is 13 residues. Per the germline V gene, CDR1 is SQVTM and CDR2 is ANQGSEA. The germline V and J ends were trimmed by 0 bases and 5 bases, with 11 bases remaining between them. In DNA form, the CDR3 reads TGCAGCGTTGAAGATCGAACATCCGACGAGCAGTACTTC. Translation: CSVEDRTSDEQYF.

This rearrangement joins TRBV15 to TRBJ2-7, with D perhaps TRBD1 or TRBD2 (5 bases each). V was trimmed by 1 base and J by 5 bases, leaving 12 bases between them. In germline, CDR1 is LNHNV, CDR2 YYDKDF (reference sequence). CDR3 length equals 14 residues. In nucleotides, the CDR3 is TGTGCCACCAGCAGAGGCGAGGGGCCGGACGAGCAGTACTTC. This gives the protein CATSRGEGPDEQYF.

This chain links TRBV29-1 with TRBJ2-1, with TRBD2 identical over 13 bases. This CDR3 comprises 17 residues. Germline loops: CDR1 SQVTM, CDR2 ANQGSEA. J was trimmed by 4 bases and V by 2 bases; bases with no gene match: 8. The CDR3: CSVESPGLAGAYNEQFF. CDR3 DNA sequence: TGCAGCGTTGAATCCCCAGGACTAGCGGGGGCGTACAATGAGCAGTTCTTC.

This clone was observed a handful of times. Other DNA variants within this sample encode the same CDR3. The chain joins TRBV29-1 to TRBJ2-7; a possible D gene is TRBD2 (5 bases). The CDR3 is made up of 12 amino acids. Deletions cut 3 bases from V and 4 bases from J, with 10 bases between. Germline-derived CDR1 and CDR2 are SQVTM and ANQGSEA. In nucleotides, the CDR3 is TGCAGCGTTGAGGGAGCCAATTACGAGCAGTACTTC. This translates into CSVEGANYEQYF.

The V gene is TRBV29-1, the J gene TRBJ2-3, with 7 positions matching TRBD1. The CDR3 is made up of 15 amino acids. Trimming cost V 1 base and J 0 bases; bases outside gene matches: 4. The germline V gene has CDR1 SQVTM and CDR2 ANQGSEA. The CDR3 coding sequence is TGCAGCGTTGAAGGGGACAGATCTAGCACAGATACGCAGTATTTT. It is translated as CSVEGDRSSTDTQYF.